The present TCR beta chain was sequenced within a study of T-cell memory formation after mild COVID-19. Whole-study context: TCR clusters were mostly donor specific.

The germline CDR1 and CDR2 sequences are LGHNA and YSLEER. This CDR3 has 16 amino acids. Between the trimmed V and J ends, which lost 4 bases and 0 bases, there was a span of 12 bases. MiXCR was run by TCRdb on the 5' RACE reads, yielding one entry per CDR3 protein. The data hold some 100,000 distinct CDR3 sequences, with 11% observed a single time. The sequence came from a man between 18 and 35 years old who had mild COVID-19 (a few samples of this study predate the infection). Cell type and time point are not known. The genes are TRBV4-3 and TRBJ2-2; D is unclear. Sample: PBMCs or a T cell subset sorted from them (not recorded which). As DNA, the CDR3 is TGCGCCAGCAGCCCCCCGGCAGCCGCGAACACCGGGGAGCTGTTTTTT. Protein sequence: CASSPPAAANTGELFF.